The rows below give T cell receptor beta chains drawn from one sample of a study of cytomegalovirus exposure and HLA in healthy donors. Sequenced by immunoSEQ multiplex PCR; TCRdb stores in-frame clones only, minus some. The table shows 100,000 or so clones, with just over 75% occurring only once. Sequenced material: PBMCs. The receptors were sampled from a man aged 40-50 years in good health and CMV-seropositive. The CDR3 runs from the conserved cysteine through the conserved F or W. A D gene is named only where the DNA matches it firmly. Part of the rows lack a size; the others show once, few, many or a class for expanded clones.

size	D	V	J	CDR3	DNA
few	TRBD2	TRBV4-2	TRBJ2-7	CASSQEGAGAAYEQYF	TGTGCCAGCAGCCAAGAGGGAGCGGGGGCGGCTTACGAGCAGTACTTC
.	.	TRBV27	TRBJ1-1	CASSSRTANTEAFF	TGTGCCAGCAGTTCTAGGACAGCGAACACTGAAGCTTTCTTT
.	.	TRBV19	TRBJ1-5	CASSIDRGVSGQPQHF	TGTGCCAGTAGTATAGATCGGGGGGTCAGCGGCCAGCCCCAGCATTTT
.	.	TRBV6-6	TRBJ2-5	CASSYSRLQETQYF	TGTGCCAGCAGTTACTCGAGACTACAAGAGACCCAGTACTTC
.	.	TRBV7-2	TRBJ1-1	CASRRQVDLNTEAFF	TGTGCCAGCAGGCGACAGGTGGACTTGAACACTGAAGCTTTCTTT
.	.	TRBV7-2	TRBJ2-3	CASSLYGGDTQYF	TGTGCCAGCAGCTTGTACGGGGGAGATACGCAGTATTTT
.	TRBD2	TRBV15	TRBJ2-1	CATSRDRFEGGGVSSEQFF	TGTGCCACCAGCAGAGATAGATTCGAGGGCGGGGGGGTTTCTAGTGAGCAGTTCTTC
.	.	TRBV7-2	TRBJ1-1	CASSLGKQGNTEAFF	TGTGCCAGCAGCTTAGGGAAACAGGGGAACACTGAAGCTTTCTTT
.	.	TRBV28	TRBJ1-2	CASSLGSASYGYTF	TGTGCCAGCAGTTTAGGGTCAGCGTCCTATGGCTACACCTTC
.	TRBD1	TRBV25-1	TRBJ1-1	CASSPSLTGVTEAFF	TGTGCCAGCAGCCCCTCCTTAACAGGGGTAACTGAAGCTTTCTTT
.	.	TRBV29-1	TRBJ2-5	CSATPGSRQETQYF	TGCAGCGCCACACCCGGGTCTCGCCAAGAGACCCAGTACTTC
.	.	TRBV30	TRBJ1-1	CAWIQQGRVNTEAFF	TGTGCCTGGATCCAACAGGGACGGGTGAACACTGAAGCTTTCTTT
.	TRBD2	TRBV28	TRBJ2-1	CASSLWGLAGIYNEQFF	TGTGCCAGCAGTTTATGGGGACTAGCGGGGATCTACAATGAGCAGTTCTTC
.	TRBD2	TRBV2	TRBJ2-7	CASSVGGSLSYEQYF	TGTGCCAGCAGTGTTGGCGGGAGCCTCTCCTACGAGCAGTACTTC
once	.	TRBV4-3	TRBJ1-6	CASSQAQGCSPLHF	TGCGCCAGCAGCCAAGCACAGGGATGTTCACCCCTCCACTTT
.	.	TRBV6-4	TRBJ2-3	CASSGSGEDTQYF	TGTGCCAGCAGTGGTTCAGGGGAGGATACGCAGTATTTT
.	TRBD1	TRBV5-1	TRBJ1-1	CASSPTGGGTEAFF	TGCGCCAGCAGCCCTACAGGGGGCGGCACTGAAGCTTTCTTT
.	.	TRBV7-2	TRBJ1-2	CASSLVRDFDGGYTF	TGTGCCAGCAGCTTAGTCAGGGATTTTGATGGTGGCTACACCTTC
.	TRBD1	TRBV7-2	TRBJ1-2	CASISDRGNYGYTF	TGTGCCAGCATCAGCGACAGGGGGAACTATGGCTACACCTTC
.	.	TRBV11-3	TRBJ2-1	CASSRSNEQFF	TGTGCCAGCAGTCGTAGTAATGAGCAGTTCTTC
few	.	TRBV6-1	TRBJ1-2	CASSAQGKGYTF	TGTGCCAGCAGTGCACAGGGTAAAGGCTACACCTTC
.	.	TRBV5-6	TRBJ2-5	CASSLEVEGPRETQYF	TGTGCCAGCAGCTTGGAGGTTGAGGGCCCCAGGGAGACCCAGTACTTC
.	.	TRBV5-4	TRBJ2-2	CASSPPSAGPTGELFF	TGTGCCAGCAGCCCCCCAAGCGCGGGACCCACCGGGGAGCTGTTTTTT
.	TRBD1	TRBV9	TRBJ1-6	CASSLQGLESNSPLHF	TGTGCCAGCAGCCTACAGGGGCTGGAGAGTAATTCACCCCTCCACTTT
once	TRBD1	TRBV6-5	TRBJ1-5	CASSYGQGAGQPQHF	TGTGCCAGCAGTTACGGACAGGGAGCAGGTCAGCCCCAGCATTTT
.	.	TRBV5-6	TRBJ2-3	CASSDGGARDTQYF	TGTGCCAGCAGCGACGGAGGAGCTAGAGATACGCAGTATTTT
.	.	TRBV6-5	TRBJ2-2	CASSSVGLPGELFF	TGTGCCAGCAGTTCCGTGGGACTCCCCGGGGAGCTGTTTTTT